This TCR beta chain was observed in a study of blood T cells in healthy people across ages. For the second PCR, which ran for about 6 to 12 cycles, a sample-barcoded 5' primer and a J-beta primer mix were used. Each of the samples gave a minimum of 2.5 million paired-end reads that contained CDR3. TCRdb independently ran MiXCR on the 5' RACE reads; one entry per CDR3 protein. The table records approximately 960,000 distinct CDR3 sequences, just under 30% of them present only once. Germline trimming cut 6 bases from V and 5 bases from J; bases unmatched to any gene: 8. Germline lookup yields CDR1 MNHEY and CDR2 SVGAGI. This CDR3 is 14 amino acids long. These data were also reused for a study on T cells of mothers and their children. That study reports: Donation came from three healthy Caucasian mothers together with their six children. The study found slightly higher but non-significant overlap in related versus unrelated mother-child pairs.

The sequence came from a woman in her thirties or forties in good health. The chain uses TRBV6-5 and TRBJ2-5, with 8 nucleotides matching TRBD1. What was sequenced was blood. CDR3 region: CASSLAGGWETQYF. CDR3 nucleotides: TGTGCCAGCAGCCTAGCAGGGGGCTGGGAGACCCAGTACTTC.